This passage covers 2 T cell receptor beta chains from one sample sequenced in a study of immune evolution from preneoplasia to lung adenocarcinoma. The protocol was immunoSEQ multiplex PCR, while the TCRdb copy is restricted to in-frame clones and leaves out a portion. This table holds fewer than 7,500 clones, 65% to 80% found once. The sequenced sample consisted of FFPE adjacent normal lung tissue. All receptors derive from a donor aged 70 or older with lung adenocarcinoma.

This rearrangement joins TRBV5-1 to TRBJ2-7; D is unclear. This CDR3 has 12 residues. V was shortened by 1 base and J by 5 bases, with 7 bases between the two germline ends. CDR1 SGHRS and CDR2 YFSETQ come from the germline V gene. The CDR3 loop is CASSLNWNEQYF. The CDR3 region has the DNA TGCGCCAGCAGCTTGAACTGGAACGAGCAGTACTTC. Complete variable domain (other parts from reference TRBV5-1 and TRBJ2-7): KAGVTQTPRYLIKTRGQQVTLSCSPISGHRSVSWYQQTPGQGLQFLFEYFSETQRNKGNFPGRFSGRQFSNSRSEMNVSTLELGDSALYLCASSLNWNEQYFGPGTRLTVT.

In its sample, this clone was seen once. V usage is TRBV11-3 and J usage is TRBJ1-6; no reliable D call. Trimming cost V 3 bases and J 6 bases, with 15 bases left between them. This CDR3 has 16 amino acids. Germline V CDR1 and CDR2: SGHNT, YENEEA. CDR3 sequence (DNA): TGTGCCAGCAGCTTCTCCTCAGATGGGGTTAATTCACCCCTCCACTTT. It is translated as CASSFSSDGVNSPLHF.